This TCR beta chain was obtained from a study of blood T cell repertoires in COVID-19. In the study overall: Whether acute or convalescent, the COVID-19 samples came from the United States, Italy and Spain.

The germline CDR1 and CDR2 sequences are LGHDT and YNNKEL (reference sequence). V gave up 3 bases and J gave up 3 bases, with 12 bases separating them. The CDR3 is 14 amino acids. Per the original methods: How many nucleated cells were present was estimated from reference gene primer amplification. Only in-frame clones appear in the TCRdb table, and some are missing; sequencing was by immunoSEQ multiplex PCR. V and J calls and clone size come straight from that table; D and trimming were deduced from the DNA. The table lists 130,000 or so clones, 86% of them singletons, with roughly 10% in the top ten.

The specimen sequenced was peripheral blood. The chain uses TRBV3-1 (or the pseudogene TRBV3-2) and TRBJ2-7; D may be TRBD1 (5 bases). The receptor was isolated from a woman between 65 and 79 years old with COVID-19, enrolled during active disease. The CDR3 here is CASSHFHRSYEQYF. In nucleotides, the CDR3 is TGTGCCAGCAGCCATTTCCACAGGAGCTACGAGCAGTACTTC.